Below, 26 T cell receptor beta chains from the same sample are listed, as sequenced in a study of blood T cells in healthy people across ages. Next came a second PCR, run for about 6 to 12 cycles, which used a sample-barcoded 5' primer along with a J-beta primer mix. Each CDR3 protein is one row after TCRdb ran MiXCR on the 5' RACE reads. The sample lists about 570,000 distinct CDR3 sequences; 25% to 30% were seen once. Material: blood. The receptor set was obtained from a woman between 70 and 85 years old in good health.

The chain carries TRBV7-3 and TRBJ2-7; D remains ambiguous. Germline CDR1 SGHTA, CDR2 FQGTGA. This CDR3 comprises 15 residues. The ends were cut back, 0 bases at V and 2 bases at J, with 11 bases in the middle. The CDR3, as DNA: TGTGCCAGCAGCTTAACGGGGTCAGGAACCTACGAGCAGTACTTC. The encoded protein is CASSLTGSGTYEQYF.

This clonotype was seen only a few times. The chain employs TRBV20-1 and TRBJ2-7; D perhaps matches TRBD1 (6 bases). This CDR3 comprises 15 residues. V lost 3 bases, J lost 2 bases, and 17 bases lay in between. Germline V lookup: CDR1 DFQATT, CDR2 SNEGSKA (reference sequence). The CDR3 reads CSASEAGTLPYEQYF. For the CDR3, the DNA is TGCAGTGCTAGTGAAGCCGGGACATTACCCTACGAGCAGTACTTC.

This clonotype occurred once. The chain joins TRBV7-2 to TRBJ2-5; TRBD1 aligns across 9 bases. The DNA end is more similar to TRBJ2-1, so the J call may be wrong. The CDR3 has 16 residues. The V gene's germline CDR1 is SGHTA and CDR2 FQGNSA. CDR3 bases: TGTGCCAGCAGCTTAGGACAGGGGGACTCCTACAATGAGCAGTTCTTC. It translates to CASSLGQGDSYNEQFF.

The chain is built from TRBV7-3 and TRBJ1-1; D is uncertain. There are 15 residues in the CDR3. V lost 4 bases, J lost 0 bases, and 12 bases lay in between. Germline V gene lookup returns CDR1 SGHTA and CDR2 FQGTGA. This CDR3 is CASSSGGSLNTEAFF. CDR3 DNA: TGTGCCAGCAGCTCGGGCGGGAGCTTGAACACTGAAGCTTTCTTT.

This chain joins TRBV5-1 and TRBJ2-5; D not resolved. The CDR3 has 14 amino acids. The V gene's germline CDR1 is SGHRS and CDR2 YFSETQ. V was shortened by 5 bases and J by 0 bases, with 11 bases between the two germline ends. As DNA, the CDR3 is TGCGCCAGCAGTACCGGACGATACCAAGAGACCCAGTACTTC. It translates to CASSTGRYQETQYF.

The chain carries TRBV3-1 and TRBJ2-7, with TRBD2 matching 7 bases. The better agreement between TRBJ2-1 and the DNA end casts doubt on the J call. Germline V gene data show CDR1 as LGHDT and CDR2 as YNNKEL (reference sequence). This CDR3 is built from 12 residues. The CDR3 nucleotides read TGTGCCAGCAGCCAAGTCGGGAGGGAGCAGTTCTTC. It encodes CASSQVGREQFF.

Concerning this clonotype itself: Just one base apart from a much larger clone, this may be a read error. The chain recombines TRBV5-6 with TRBJ2-7; D is possibly TRBD1 (5 bases). The CDR3 spans 14 residues. Trimming shortened V by 7 bases and J by 1 base, and 15 bases separated the two germline ends. Germline values: CDR1 SGHDT, CDR2 YYEEEE. As DNA, the CDR3 is TGTGCCAGCGGTCGCGGATCAGGGTCCTACGAGCAGTACTTC. Amino acid sequence: CASGRGSGSYEQYF.

J is TRBJ2-1 and V is TRBV6-2 or TRBV6-3, with TRBD2 matching over 10 bases. J lost 8 bases, V lost 5 bases, and 9 bases had no gene match. Germline values: CDR1 MNHEY, CDR2 SVGEGT. The CDR3 runs to 15 residues. The CDR3 here is CASSPSSGSLHEQFF. The CDR3 bases are TGTGCCAGCAGTCCATCTAGCGGGAGTCTCCATGAGCAGTTCTTC.

The chain joins TRBV7-2 to TRBJ2-7; D is unclear. The germline V gene has CDR1 SGHTA and CDR2 FQGNSA. The V and J ends lost 5 bases and 5 bases respectively, with 7 bases between them. This CDR3 has 11 residues. CDR3 bases: TGTGCCAGCAGCCTTTATGACGAGCAGTACTTC. Translating gives CASSLYDEQYF.

This chain joins TRBV27 and TRBJ1-1; 8 positions agree with TRBD1. Per germline, CDR1 MNHEY and CDR2 SMNVEV (reference sequence). This CDR3 has 15 amino acids. With V trimmed by 0 bases and J by 5 bases, 5 bases remained unmatched. CDR3 DNA sequence: TGTGCCAGCAGTTTATCGATTTGGACAGGGACTGAAGCTTTCTTT. As protein: CASSLSIWTGTEAFF.

This clonotype was recorded at least ten times. The V and J genes are TRBV20-1 and TRBJ2-1; perhaps TRBD2 as D (5 bases). Trimming took off 4 bases at V and 0 bases at J, with 16 bases between the two ends. Per germline, CDR1 DFQATT and CDR2 SNEGSKA (reference sequence). The CDR3 runs 16 residues. Here the CDR3 reads CSAISSSTSSYNEQFF. CDR3 sequence (DNA): TGCAGTGCTATTTCGTCCTCCACTAGCTCCTACAATGAGCAGTTCTTC.

The chain carries TRBV2 and TRBJ2-4, with TRBD2 identical over 7 bases. J lost 3 bases, V lost 7 bases, and 18 bases had no gene match. Germline CDR1 is SNHLY and CDR2 is FYNNEI. This CDR3 has 18 residues. In DNA, the CDR3 is TGTGCCAGCACCAAGGCACCGGGACTACCAGGAGGCAAAAACATTCAGTACTTC. Translation: CASTKAPGLPGGKNIQYF.

V usage is TRBV6-5 and J usage is TRBJ1-5; no clear D. Germline assignment: CDR1 MNHEY and CDR2 SVGAGI. There are 14 residues in the CDR3. Trimming took off 4 bases at V and 6 bases at J, with 13 bases between the two ends. The CDR3 region is CASSLSSLGQPQHF. CDR3 DNA sequence: TGTGCCAGCAGTTTAAGTTCTTTGGGTCAGCCCCAGCATTTT.

This clonotype was counted between two and nine times. The chain recombines TRBV14 with TRBJ1-4, with D perhaps matching TRBD1 (5 bases). The CDR3 runs 12 residues. Deletions cut 6 bases from V and 8 bases from J, with 10 bases between. In germline, CDR1 is SGHDN, CDR2 FVKESK. The CDR3 spells CASSRQPEKLFF. The CDR3 DNA sequence: TGTGCCAGCAGTCGACAGCCAGAAAAACTGTTTTTT.

This clonotype was counted only a few times. The gene calls are TRBV5-1 and TRBJ2-3; 8 nucleotides agree with TRBD2. The J segment lost 2 bases and the V segment lost 0 bases, leaving 5 bases of the junction unmatched. Germline lookup yields CDR1 SGHRS and CDR2 YFSETQ. The CDR3 length is 16 residues. CDR3 amino acids: CASSLVVSGDTDTQYF. In DNA form, the CDR3 reads TGCGCCAGCAGCTTGGTGGTTAGCGGGGACACAGATACGCAGTATTTT.

V usage is TRBV27 and J usage is TRBJ2-7, with D possibly TRBD2 on 6 matching bases. The length of the CDR3 is 15 residues. V shed 0 bases and J shed 1 base, with 10 bases lying between them. In germline, CDR1 is MNHEY, CDR2 SMNVEV (reference sequence). CDR3 residues: CASSLSRDFSYEQYF. For the CDR3, the DNA is TGTGCCAGCAGTTTATCGAGGGACTTTTCCTACGAGCAGTACTTC.

This clonotype appeared a few times. The chain joins TRBV29-1 to TRBJ2-5; weak D call: TRBD1 (6 bases). V was pared by 7 bases and J by 4 bases, with 19 bases between. CDR1 is SQVTM, CDR2 ANQGSEA, per germline. The CDR3 covers 14 residues. As DNA, the CDR3 is TGCAGCGAGTCGAAAACAGGGACCCCAGAGACCCAGTACTTC. Residues: CSESKTGTPETQYF.

The sample holds a few counts of this clonotype. The chain is built from TRBV9 and TRBJ2-1; no firm D call. CDR1 SGDLS and CDR2 YYNGEE come from the germline V gene. CDR3 size: 16 residues. Trimming removed 1 base at V and 0 bases at J, with 11 bases between. Written as DNA, the CDR3 is TGTGCCAGCAGCGTACTGGCAGGAACCTCCTACAATGAGCAGTTCTTC. Its protein product is CASSVLAGTSYNEQFF.

This chain links TRBV5-1 with TRBJ2-1; 8 bases agree with TRBD2. CDR1 and CDR2 (germline): SGHRS, YFSETQ. V shed 0 bases, J shed 3 bases, and the junction held 5 bases outside the gene matches. The CDR3 runs to 16 residues. This CDR3 is CASSLGLAGFYNEQFF. The DNA for the CDR3 is TGCGCCAGCAGCTTGGGATTAGCGGGGTTCTACAATGAGCAGTTCTTC.

The chain employs TRBV7-2 and TRBJ1-4; D gene uncertain. The V and J ends lost 3 bases and 6 bases respectively, with 11 bases between them. CDR3 length: 14 amino acids. From germline, CDR1 is SGHTA and CDR2 FQGNSA. For the CDR3, the DNA is TGTGCCAGCAGCTTGTCCGGGCAAGATGAAAAACTGTTTTTT. Translation gives CASSLSGQDEKLFF. The variable domain in full, completed from reference TRBV7-2 and TRBJ1-4, reads GAGVSQSPSNKVTEKGKDVELRCDPISGHTALYWYRQSLGQGLEFLIYFQGNSAPDKSGLPSDRFSAERTGGSVSTLTIQRTQQEDSAVYLCASSLSGQDEKLFFGSGTQLSVL.

Only a few counts were recorded for this clonotype. V is TRBV6-2 or TRBV6-3 and J is TRBJ2-1; D not certain. The last part of the DNA fits TRBJ2-5 better; the J call may be wrong. Germline CDR1 reads MNHEY; CDR2 reads SVGEGT. The CDR3 has 14 amino acids. As DNA, the CDR3 is TGTGCCAGCAGTTATTTCGGTCAAAGAGAGACCCAGTACTTC. Translation gives CASSYFGQRETQYF.

A few counts support this clonotype. The rearrangement joins TRBV9 to TRBJ2-5; D tentatively fits TRBD1 or TRBD2 (5 bases each). CDR1 SGDLS and CDR2 YYNGEE come from the germline V gene. V was trimmed by 4 bases and J by 5 bases, leaving 21 bases between them. The CDR3 runs 16 residues. The CDR3 loop is CASSRLGRGQVETQYF. In nucleotides, the CDR3 is TGTGCCAGCAGCCGTCTCGGTCGGGGCCAGGTGGAGACCCAGTACTTC.

This clonotype was seen only a few times. The chain links TRBV7-2 to TRBJ1-2; possibly TRBD1 for D (5 bases). From germline, CDR1 is SGHTA and CDR2 FQGNSA. Deletions cut 4 bases from V and 5 bases from J, with 17 bases between. There are 15 residues in the CDR3. CDR3 loop: CASSSSGGARYGYTF. Here the CDR3 DNA reads TGTGCCAGCAGCTCTAGTGGGGGAGCGCGTTATGGCTACACCTTC.

This clonotype has at least ten counts. This sequence joins TRBV6-2 or TRBV6-3 and TRBJ1-1; no clear D. Germline V gives CDR1 MNHEY, CDR2 SVGEGT. This CDR3 spans 14 amino acids. V lost 7 bases to trimming and J lost 4 bases, with 16 bases between them. The CDR3 sequence: CASTKTEVTTEAFF. The DNA of the CDR3 is TGTGCCAGCACCAAGACCGAAGTGACCACTGAAGCTTTCTTT.

The chain employs TRBV6-2 or TRBV6-3 and TRBJ1-1; D might be TRBD1 (6 bases). The CDR3 extends over 13 amino acids. Trimming stripped 5 bases from V and 3 bases from J, with 10 bases between. Per germline, CDR1 MNHEY and CDR2 SVGEGT. The CDR3: CASSTGIHTEAFF. As DNA, the CDR3 is TGTGCCAGCAGTACAGGGATCCACACTGAAGCTTTCTTT.

In its sample, this clonotype was seen a few times. The chain joins TRBV6-6 to TRBJ1-4, with D perhaps TRBD1 (6 bases). The V gene lost 0 bases and the J gene lost 12 bases, with 8 bases spanning the gap. Germline V lookup: CDR1 MNHNY, CDR2 SVGAGI (reference sequence). The CDR3 has 12 residues. The CDR3 region is CASSYSRGELFF. CDR3 bases: TGTGCCAGCAGTTACTCGAGGGGGGAACTGTTTTTT.